This T cell receptor beta chain was recorded in a study of T cells after yellow fever vaccination (dated by TCRdb to the late 2010s). About the investigation overall: The SMART-Seq v4 Ultra Low Input RNA kit was used to prepare libraries from fractions with low cell numbers. Bulk PBMC replicates and cell subsets were isolated from blood drawn at multiple timepoints before and after both primary and secondary immunization. Two healthy male donors, one aged 18 to 30 and one aged 30 to 40 years, made up the cohort. To follow T-cell clones before and after both primary and booster YFV17D yellow fever vaccination, bulk TCR alpha and beta repertoires underwent longitudinal sequencing. Overall study outcomes, separate from this receptor: The secondary T-cell response was weaker than the primary response but faster, peaking on day 5 instead of day 15. A small fraction of clonotypes appeared in both the CD4 and CD8 compartments, likely as a result of convergent recombination. Computational filtering was needed because FACS-sorted repertoires could contain abundant contaminating clonotypes from the bulk population. Most clones expanded after primary vaccination were re-detected after the booster (around 96% of CD4 and about nine tenths of CD8), suggesting broad memory maintenance. Only two donors were included in the study, so the extent to which the findings can be generalized is limited.

CDR1 and CDR2 were assigned from the germline V gene (reference sequence) as SEHNR and FQNEAQ. From its cysteine to its phenylalanine, the CDR3 spans 12 amino acids. This entry keeps only the CDR3 DNA: 36 bases, framed from base 1. Germline trimming amounts to 7 bases on V and 6 bases on J, with 3 as the count of junction bases outside the gene matches. This clonotype turned up a few times. It lacks a known antigen. No base-level quality is on record; no much larger clone is a single base apart. TCR cDNA was synthesized by 5'RACE template switching, through which a universal primer site and unique molecular identifiers were introduced. Priming for cDNA synthesis came from both the TCR alpha and TCR beta constant segments. Library amplification used two PCR steps, and the second PCR step added sample barcodes and sequencing adapters. Sequencing of the libraries was done on either Illumina HiSeq 2500 (2x100 bp) or NovaSeq (2x150 bp). Per the source publication's procedure: Reads were demultiplexed and collapsed into UMI consensus sequences with MIGEC, and V(D)J alignment was performed with MiXCR. Using edgeR on replicate PBMC samples, clonotypes were called vaccine-responding if FDR was below 0.01 and the log2 fold change was above 5 up to day 15. Bulk clonotypes were assigned CD4 or CD8 identity according to which sequenced CD4 or CD8 repertoire held them at higher abundance. TCRdb cleaned the public reads at Q25 with fastp, built clones with MiXCR and kept in-frame beta chains. One record per CDR3 amino acid sequence lists the most common genes and DNA. The V and J calls were determined by TCRdb, not by the authors. The sample contains 250,000 to 300,000 distinct CDR3 sequences, over 10% of them found a single time. The ten largest clones add up to 0.45% to 0.65% of the sample.

The meaning of the sample's treatment or condition label: live attenuated yellow fever vaccine strain. A standard Ficoll-Paque protocol was used to isolate PBMCs from peripheral blood. Dynabeads CD4 and CD8 positive selection kits were used to isolate the CD4 and CD8 T-cell fractions. RNA was extracted with TriZol from bulk PBMCs, CD4 and CD8 fractions, and dextramer-positive and dextramer-negative fractions. This receptor was obtained from a young man who received the YFV17D yellow fever vaccine. The rearranged chain carries TRBV7-9 and TRBJ2-1, with TRBD2 identical over 7 junction bases. The source material was CD4+ T cells sorted from PBMCs, sampled 45 days after the yellow fever booster vaccination. CDR3 reads: CASKWEGNEQFF. The base sequence is TGTGCCAGCAAGTGGGAGGGCAATGAGCAGTTCTTC.